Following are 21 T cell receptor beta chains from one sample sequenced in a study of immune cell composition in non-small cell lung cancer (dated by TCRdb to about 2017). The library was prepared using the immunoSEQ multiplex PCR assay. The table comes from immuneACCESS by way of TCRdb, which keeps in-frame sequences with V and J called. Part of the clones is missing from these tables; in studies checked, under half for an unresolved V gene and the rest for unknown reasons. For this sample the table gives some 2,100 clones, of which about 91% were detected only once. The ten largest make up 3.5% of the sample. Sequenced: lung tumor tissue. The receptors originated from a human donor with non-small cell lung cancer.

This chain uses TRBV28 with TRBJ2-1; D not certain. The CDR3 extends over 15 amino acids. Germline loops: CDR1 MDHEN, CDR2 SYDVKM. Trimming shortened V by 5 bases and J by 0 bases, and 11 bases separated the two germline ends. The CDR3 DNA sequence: TGTGCCAGCAGTGTCCGGGTGAGCTCCTACAATGAGCAGTTCTTC. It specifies CASSVRVSSYNEQFF.

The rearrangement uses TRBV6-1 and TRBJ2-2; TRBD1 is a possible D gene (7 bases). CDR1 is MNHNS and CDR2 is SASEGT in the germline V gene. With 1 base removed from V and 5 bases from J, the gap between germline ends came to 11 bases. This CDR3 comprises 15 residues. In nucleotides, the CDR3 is TGTGCCAGCAGTGAAGTGGAGGGGGCGACCGGGGAGCTGTTTTTT. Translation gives CASSEVEGATGELFF.

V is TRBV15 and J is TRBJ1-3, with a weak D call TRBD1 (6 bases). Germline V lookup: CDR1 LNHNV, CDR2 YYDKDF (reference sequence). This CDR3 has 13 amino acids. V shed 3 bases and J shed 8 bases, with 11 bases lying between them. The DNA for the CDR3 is TGTGCCACCAGCAGGGGACATGGGGACACCATATATTTT. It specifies CATSRGHGDTIYF.

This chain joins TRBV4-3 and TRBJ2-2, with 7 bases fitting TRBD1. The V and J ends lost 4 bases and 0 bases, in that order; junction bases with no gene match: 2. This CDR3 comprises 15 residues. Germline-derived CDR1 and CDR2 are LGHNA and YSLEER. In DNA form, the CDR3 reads TGCGCCAGCAGCCCGGGGACAGCGAACACCGGGGAGCTGTTTTTT. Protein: CASSPGTANTGELFF.

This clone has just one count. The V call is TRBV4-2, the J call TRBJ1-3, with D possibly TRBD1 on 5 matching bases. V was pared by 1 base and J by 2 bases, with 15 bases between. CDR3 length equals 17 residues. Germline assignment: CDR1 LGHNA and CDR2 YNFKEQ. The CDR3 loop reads CASSQARGGTAGNTIYF. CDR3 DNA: TGTGCCAGCAGCCAAGCCCGGGGGGGGACGGCTGGAAACACCATATATTTT.

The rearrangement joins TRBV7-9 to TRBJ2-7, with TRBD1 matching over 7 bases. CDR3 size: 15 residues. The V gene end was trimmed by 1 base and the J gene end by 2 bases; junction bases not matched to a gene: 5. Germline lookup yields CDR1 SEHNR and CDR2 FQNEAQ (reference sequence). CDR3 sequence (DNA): TGTGCCAGCAGCTTAGGGTCGGGACAGACCTACGAGCAGTACTTC. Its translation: CASSLGSGQTYEQYF.

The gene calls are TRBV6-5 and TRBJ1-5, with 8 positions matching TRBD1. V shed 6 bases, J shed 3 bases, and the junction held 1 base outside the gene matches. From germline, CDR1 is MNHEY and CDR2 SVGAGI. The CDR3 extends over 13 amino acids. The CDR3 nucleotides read TGTGCCAGCAGACAGGGGGTCAATCAGCCCCAGCATTTT. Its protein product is CASRQGVNQPQHF.

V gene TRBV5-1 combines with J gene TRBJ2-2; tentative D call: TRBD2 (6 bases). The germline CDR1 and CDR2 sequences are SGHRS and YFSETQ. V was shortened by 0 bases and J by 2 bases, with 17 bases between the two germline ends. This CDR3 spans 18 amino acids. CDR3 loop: CASSLVGTGVANTGELFF. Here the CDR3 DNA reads TGCGCCAGCAGCTTGGTAGGTACGGGAGTTGCTAACACCGGGGAGCTGTTTTTT. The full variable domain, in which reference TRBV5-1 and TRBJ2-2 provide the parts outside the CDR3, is KAGVTQTPRYLIKTRGQQVTLSCSPISGHRSVSWYQQTPGQGLQFLFEYFSETQRNKGNFPGRFSGRQFSNSRSEMNVSTLELGDSALYLCASSLVGTGVANTGELFFGEGSRLTVL.

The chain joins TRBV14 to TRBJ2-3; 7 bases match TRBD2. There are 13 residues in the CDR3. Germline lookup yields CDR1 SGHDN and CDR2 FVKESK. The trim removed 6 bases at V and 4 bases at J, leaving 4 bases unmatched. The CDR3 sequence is CASRGSGADTQYF. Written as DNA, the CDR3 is TGTGCCAGCAGAGGAAGCGGGGCAGATACGCAGTATTTT.

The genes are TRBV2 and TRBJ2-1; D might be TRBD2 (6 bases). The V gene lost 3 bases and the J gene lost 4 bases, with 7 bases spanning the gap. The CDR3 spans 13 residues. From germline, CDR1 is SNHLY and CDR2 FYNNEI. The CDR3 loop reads CASSETSYNEQFF. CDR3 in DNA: TGTGCCAGCAGTGAGACTAGTTACAATGAGCAGTTCTTC.

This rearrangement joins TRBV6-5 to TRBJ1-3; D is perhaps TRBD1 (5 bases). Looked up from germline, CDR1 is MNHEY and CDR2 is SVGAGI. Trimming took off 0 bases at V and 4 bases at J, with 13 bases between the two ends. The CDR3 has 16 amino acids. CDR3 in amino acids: CASSYSRQTPGNTIYF. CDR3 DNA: TGTGCCAGCAGTTACTCACGACAGACTCCAGGAAACACCATATATTTT.

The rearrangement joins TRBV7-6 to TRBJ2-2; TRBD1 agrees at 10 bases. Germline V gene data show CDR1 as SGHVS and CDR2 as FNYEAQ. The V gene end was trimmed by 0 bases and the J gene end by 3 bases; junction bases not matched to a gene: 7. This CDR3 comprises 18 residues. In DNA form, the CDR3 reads TGTGCCAGCAGCTTAGCCTACAAGACAGGGGGCTACACCGGGGAGCTGTTTTTT. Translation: CASSLAYKTGGYTGELFF.

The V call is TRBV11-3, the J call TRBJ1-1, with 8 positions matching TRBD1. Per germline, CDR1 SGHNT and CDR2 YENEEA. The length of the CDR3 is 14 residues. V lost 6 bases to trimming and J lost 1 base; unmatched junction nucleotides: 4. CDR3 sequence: CASSSGQGNTEAFF. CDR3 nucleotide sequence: TGTGCCAGCAGTTCCGGACAGGGGAACACTGAAGCTTTCTTT.

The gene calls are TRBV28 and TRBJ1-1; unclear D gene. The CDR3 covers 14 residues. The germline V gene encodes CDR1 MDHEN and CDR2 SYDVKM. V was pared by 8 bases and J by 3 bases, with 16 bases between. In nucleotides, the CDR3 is TGTGCCAGCGGGTCCGGAGTGAGACACACTGAAGCTTTCTTT. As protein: CASGSGVRHTEAFF.

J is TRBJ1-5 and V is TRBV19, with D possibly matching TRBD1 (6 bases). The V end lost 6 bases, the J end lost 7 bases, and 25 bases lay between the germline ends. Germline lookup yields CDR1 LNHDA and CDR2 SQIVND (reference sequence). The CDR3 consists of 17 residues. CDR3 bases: TGTGCCAGTAGCGCGTTGGGGAGGGGGGCGATTGGACAGCCCCAGCATTTT. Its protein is CASSALGRGAIGQPQHF.

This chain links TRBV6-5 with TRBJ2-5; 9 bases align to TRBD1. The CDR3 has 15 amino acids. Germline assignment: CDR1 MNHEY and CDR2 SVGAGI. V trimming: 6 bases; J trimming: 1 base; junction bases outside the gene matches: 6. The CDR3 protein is CASSGQGFRQETQYF. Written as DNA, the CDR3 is TGTGCCAGCAGCGGACAGGGGTTTCGCCAAGAGACCCAGTACTTC.

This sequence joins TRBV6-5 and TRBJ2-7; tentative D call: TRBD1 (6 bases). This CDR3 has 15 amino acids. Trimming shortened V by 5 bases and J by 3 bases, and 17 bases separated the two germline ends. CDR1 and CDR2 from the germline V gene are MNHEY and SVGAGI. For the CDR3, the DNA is TGTGCCAGCAGTCCGATGGGGGCGGTGCGCTACGAGCAGTACTTC. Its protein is CASSPMGAVRYEQYF.

The CDR3 reads CASSLGGVYNEKLFF. The CDR3 nucleotides read TGTGCCAGCAGTTTAGGAGGGGTGTATAATGAAAAACTGTTTTTT. V is TRBV28 and J is TRBJ1-4, with TRBD1 as a possible D gene (5 bases). Germline loops: CDR1 MDHEN, CDR2 SYDVKM. The CDR3 has 15 residues. Trimming cost V 2 bases and J 4 bases, with 11 bases left between them.

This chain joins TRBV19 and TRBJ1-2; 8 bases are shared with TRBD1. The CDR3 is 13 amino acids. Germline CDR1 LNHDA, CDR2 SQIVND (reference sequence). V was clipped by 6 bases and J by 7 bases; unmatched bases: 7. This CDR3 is CASSPGGPIGYTF. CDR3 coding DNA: TGTGCCAGTAGCCCAGGGGGCCCTATTGGCTACACCTTC.

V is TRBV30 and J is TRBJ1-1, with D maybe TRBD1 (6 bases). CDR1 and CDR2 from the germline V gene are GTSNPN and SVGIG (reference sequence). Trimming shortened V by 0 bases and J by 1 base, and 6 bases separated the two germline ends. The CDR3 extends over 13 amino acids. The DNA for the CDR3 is TGTGCCTGGAGTGTAGGGGGGAACACTGAAGCTTTCTTT. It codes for CAWSVGGNTEAFF.

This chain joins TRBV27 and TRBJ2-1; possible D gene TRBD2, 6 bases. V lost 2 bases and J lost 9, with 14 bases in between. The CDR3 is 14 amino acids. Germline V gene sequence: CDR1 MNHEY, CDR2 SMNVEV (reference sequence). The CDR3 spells CASSLGGRSSEQFF. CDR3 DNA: TGTGCCAGCAGTTTAGGTGGGAGGAGCAGTGAGCAGTTCTTC.